The 10 T cell receptor beta chains presented below share a single source sample, sequenced in a study of blood T cell repertoires in COVID-19. Sequencing used immunoSEQ multiplex PCR; TCRdb keeps in-frame clones, though not all of them. There are approximately 450,000 clones in the sample; 75% to 90% occur only once, and more than 0.95% lies in the top ten. Sample: PBMCs or T cells enriched from blood (not recorded which). The receptors here all came from a man aged 30-40 years who had recovered from COVID-19.

This clone was detected only a few times. This chain joins TRBV7-9 and TRBJ1-1; no definite D call. Germline V CDR1 and CDR2: SEHNR, FQNEAQ (reference sequence). Trimming cost V 5 bases and J 5 bases, with 15 bases left between them. This CDR3 region has 14 residues. The CDR3 DNA reads as TGTGCCAGCAGCCCCCCAGATGGAGGGACTGAAGCTTTCTTT. As protein: CASSPPDGGTEAFF. Full variable domain (missing parts from reference TRBV7-9 and TRBJ1-1): DTGVSQNPRHKITKRGQNVTFRCDPISEHNRLYWYRQTLGQGPEFLTYFQNEAQLEKSRLLSDRFSAERPKGSFSTLEIQRTEQGDSAMYLCASSPPDGGTEAFFGQGTRLTVV.

The chain joins TRBV6-4 to TRBJ1-2; tentative D call: TRBD1 (5 bases). With 5 bases removed from V and 8 bases from J, the gap between germline ends came to 15 bases. CDR1 is MRHNA and CDR2 is SNTAGT in the germline V gene. The CDR3 extends over 13 amino acids. This CDR3 reads CASSPGPRSGYTF. The CDR3 bases are TGTGCCAGCAGTCCAGGGCCCAGGTCGGGCTACACCTTC.

The gene calls are TRBV20-1 and TRBJ1-1; tentative D call: TRBD1 (5 bases). Germline lookup yields CDR1 DFQATT and CDR2 SNEGSKA (reference sequence). The CDR3 contains 11 residues. Deletions cut 3 bases from V and 7 bases from J, with 9 bases between. CDR3 sequence: CSARSRGEAFF. The CDR3 region has the DNA TGCAGTGCTAGGTCAAGGGGTGAAGCTTTCTTT.

The chain employs TRBV28 and TRBJ2-7, with D possibly TRBD2 on 6 matching bases. Germline V gene lookup returns CDR1 MDHEN and CDR2 SYDVKM. V lost 4 bases, J lost 7 bases, and 20 bases lay in between. The CDR3 contains 15 residues. CDR3 nucleotide sequence: TGTGCCAGCAGTTCCCCGGGACTCACCCTTGGGGAGCAGTACTTC. Translated: CASSSPGLTLGEQYF.

This chain links TRBV4-2 with TRBJ2-3; 9 bases fit TRBD1. Trimming took 1 base from V and 2 from J; bases not matched to a gene: 4. The germline gives CDR1 LGHNA, CDR2 YNFKEQ. The CDR3 length is 16 residues. The CDR3 loop reads CASSQAGQGVTDTQYF. CDR3 DNA sequence: TGTGCCAGCAGCCAAGCGGGACAGGGAGTCACAGATACGCAGTATTTT.

The chain employs TRBV6-2 or TRBV6-3 and TRBJ2-7; TRBD1 aligns across 7 bases. CDR1 is MNHEY, CDR2 SVGEGT, per germline. There are 16 residues in the CDR3. V lost 2 bases to trimming and J lost 0 bases; unmatched junction nucleotides: 7. CDR3 sequence: CASSYAAGGYSYEQYF. The CDR3, as DNA: TGTGCCAGCAGTTACGCGGCAGGGGGATACTCCTACGAGCAGTACTTC.

A few counts support this clone. The same CDR3 can be traced to other DNA sequences in this sample. The J gene is TRBJ2-2, the V gene TRBV28, with 11 bases fitting TRBD1. This CDR3 has 15 amino acids. The V gene's germline CDR1 is MDHEN and CDR2 SYDVKM. V shed 6 bases, J shed 5 bases, and the junction held 5 bases outside the gene matches. CDR3 in DNA: TGTGCCAGCAGACGGACAGGGGGCGCGACCGGGGAGCTGTTTTTT. Amino acids: CASRRTGGATGELFF.

The chain employs TRBV7-9 and TRBJ1-6, with D tentatively TRBD1 (5 bases). With 1 base removed from V and 7 bases from J, the gap between germline ends came to 11 bases. Germline loops: CDR1 SEHNR, CDR2 FQNEAQ (reference sequence). The CDR3 loop spans 15 amino acids. CDR3 nucleotide sequence: TGTGCCAGCAGCTTAGACGGGAGGACAAATTCACCCCTCCACTTT. Protein: CASSLDGRTNSPLHF.

This chain links TRBV3-1 (or the pseudogene TRBV3-2) with TRBJ2-1; a possible D gene is TRBD2 (6 bases). The CDR3 extends over 16 amino acids. Looked up from germline, CDR1 is LGHDT and CDR2 is YNNKEL (reference sequence). Trimming removed 0 bases from V and 4 bases from J, with 13 bases in between. In DNA, the CDR3 is TGTGCCAGCAGCCAAGATCTCGGCGGGACGTACAATGAGCAGTTCTTC. The encoded protein is CASSQDLGGTYNEQFF.

On this clone: The same CDR3 arises from other DNA sequences in this sample as well. V gene TRBV7-2 combines with J gene TRBJ2-3, with a weak D call TRBD2 (5 bases). The V and J ends lost 1 base and 3 bases respectively, with 11 bases between them. CDR3 length equals 15 residues. Germline V gene lookup returns CDR1 SGHTA and CDR2 FQGNSA. The CDR3 loop is CASSLVLAGTDTQYF. The CDR3 nucleotides read TGTGCCAGCAGCTTAGTATTGGCGGGTACAGATACGCAGTATTTT.